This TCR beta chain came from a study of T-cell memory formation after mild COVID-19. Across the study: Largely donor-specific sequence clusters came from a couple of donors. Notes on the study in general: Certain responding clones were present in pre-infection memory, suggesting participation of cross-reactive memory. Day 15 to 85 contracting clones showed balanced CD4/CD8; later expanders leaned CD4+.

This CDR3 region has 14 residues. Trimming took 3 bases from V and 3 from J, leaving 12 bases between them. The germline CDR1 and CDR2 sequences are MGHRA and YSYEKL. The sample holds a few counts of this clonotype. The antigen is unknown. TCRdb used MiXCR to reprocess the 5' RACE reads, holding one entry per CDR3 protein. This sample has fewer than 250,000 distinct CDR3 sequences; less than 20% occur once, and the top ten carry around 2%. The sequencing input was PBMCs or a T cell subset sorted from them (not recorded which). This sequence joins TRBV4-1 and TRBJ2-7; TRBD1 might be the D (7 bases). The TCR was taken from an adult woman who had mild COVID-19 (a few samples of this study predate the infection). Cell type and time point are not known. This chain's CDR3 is CASSHGGGHYEQYF. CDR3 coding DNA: TGCGCCAGCAGCCACGGAGGGGGCCACTACGAGCAGTACTTC.